Shown below are 15 T cell receptor beta chains from a single sample sequenced in a study of cytomegalovirus exposure and HLA in healthy donors. The study ran its PCR with 60 Vbeta and 13 Jbeta primers. Generated by immunoSEQ multiplex PCR, the TCRdb table keeps only in-frame clones and is missing some. The table has 90,000 to 120,000 clones, about 72% seen once. The sample was PBMCs. These receptors originate from a young man in good health and CMV-seronegative.

This clone appeared once. The chain couples TRBV29-1 to TRBJ2-1; tentatively, D is TRBD2 (5 bases). The V gene's germline CDR1 is SQVTM and CDR2 ANQGSEA. CDR3 size: 12 residues. Trimming took off 4 bases at V and 8 bases at J, with 12 bases between the two ends. CDR3 loop: CSVAAGVHEQFF. The DNA of the CDR3 is TGCAGCGTTGCTGCCGGGGTCCATGAGCAGTTCTTC.

This clone was seen more than once but under ten times. The gene calls are TRBV5-5 and TRBJ1-4; possibly TRBD1 for D (5 bases). Per the germline V gene, CDR1 is SGHKS and CDR2 is YYEKEE (reference sequence). This CDR3 is 16 amino acids long. V lost 0 bases and J lost 0, with 9 bases in between. The DNA for the CDR3 is TGTGCCAGCAGCTTGGAGTGGGGCACAACTAATGAAAAACTGTTTTTT. Its translation is CASSLEWGTTNEKLFF.

The chain uses TRBV11-1 and TRBJ2-5; weak D call: TRBD2 (6 bases). CDR1 and CDR2 from the germline V gene are SGHAT and FQDESV (reference sequence). V lost 5 bases and J lost 0, with 19 bases in between. CDR3 length: 17 residues. The CDR3 DNA follows: TGTGCCAGCAGCGGGGGGTGGGGAGCTCCGGACCAAGAGACCCAGTACTTC. Encoded protein: CASSGGWGAPDQETQYF. The full variable domain, its missing parts supplied by reference TRBV11-1 and TRBJ2-5, is EAEVAQSPRYKITEKSQAVAFWCDPISGHATLYWYRQILGQGPELLVQFQDESVVDDSQLPKDRFSAERLKGVDSTLKIQPAELGDSAMYLCASSGGWGAPDQETQYFGPGTRLLVL.

This clone turned up a few times. V is TRBV11-3 and J is TRBJ2-2; unclear D gene. The germline CDR1 and CDR2 sequences are SGHNT and YENEEA. The CDR3 spans 14 residues. V was trimmed by 4 bases and J by 1 base, leaving 7 bases between them. Here the CDR3 DNA reads TGTGCCAGCAGCTCATACAGGAACACCGGGGAGCTGTTTTTT. Translated: CASSSYRNTGELFF.

V and J are TRBV7-2 and TRBJ2-3; 8 bases line up with TRBD1. Germline V CDR1 and CDR2: SGHTA, FQGNSA. Losses at the gene ends were 4 bases for V and 11 bases for J; bases not matched to a gene: 8. The CDR3 is 13 residues long. CDR3 region: CASSSGQGGKQYF. In nucleotides, the CDR3 is TGTGCCAGCAGCTCCGGACAGGGAGGAAAGCAGTATTTT.

The rearrangement joins TRBV7-6 to TRBJ2-2; D may be TRBD2 (5 bases). The CDR3 totals 16 residues. V gave up 4 bases and J gave up 1 base, with 13 bases separating them. Germline V gene data show CDR1 as SGHVS and CDR2 as FNYEAQ. The CDR3 bases are TGTGCCAGCAGCTGGCCGGGTAGCGAGAACACCGGGGAGCTGTTTTTT. This sequence encodes CASSWPGSENTGELFF.

A note on this clone: At one boundary the junction diverges from the germline segment, which might be a read error. This chain uses TRBV27 with TRBJ1-1; D is unclear. This CDR3 comprises 13 residues. CDR1 is MNHEY, CDR2 SMNVEV, per germline (reference sequence). The CDR3 DNA reads as TGTGCCAGCACGGGCCGAGGGAACCCTGAAGCTTTCTTT. This sequence encodes CASTGRGNPEAFF.

The chain is built from TRBV7-8 and TRBJ2-3; 8 bases agree with TRBD2. The V and J ends lost 5 bases and 0 bases, in that order; junction bases with no gene match: 16. This CDR3 has 19 residues. CDR1 and CDR2 (germline): SGHVS, FQNEAQ. CDR3 sequence reads: CASSVRQPGSGGSTDTQYF. For the CDR3, the DNA is TGTGCCAGCAGCGTCAGACAACCTGGGAGCGGGGGCAGCACAGATACGCAGTATTTT.

The table lists this clone with a count of one. At one end the junction does not follow the germline gene, possibly because of a read error. The gene calls are TRBV7-6 and TRBJ2-2, with D possibly matching TRBD1 (6 bases). CDR3 size: 18 residues. Germline CDR1 SGHVS, CDR2 FNYEAQ. The chain's CDR3 is CASSLAPLIQGNTGELFF. CDR3 in DNA: TGTGCCAGCAGCCTAGCCCCCCTGATACAGGGGAACACCGGGGAGCTGTTTTTT.

This clone was seen more than once but under ten times. The chain recombines TRBV13 with TRBJ2-2; the D is unclear. The germline CDR1 and CDR2 sequences are PRHDT and FYEKMQ (reference sequence). The CDR3 is 11 amino acids. Between the trimmed V and J ends, which lost 6 bases and 7 bases, there was a span of 6 bases. In nucleotides, the CDR3 is TGTGCCAGCAGTTTGAGCGGGGAGCTGTTTTTT. Amino acid sequence: CASSLSGELFF.

The chain carries TRBV10-3 and TRBJ2-1; tentatively, D is TRBD2 (5 bases). V was clipped by 5 bases and J by 5 bases, with 16 bases between them. The V gene's germline CDR1 is ENHRY and CDR2 SYGVKD. The CDR3 has 15 amino acids. CDR3 in amino acids: CAISTAGVGNNEQFF. The CDR3 DNA sequence: TGTGCCATCAGTACAGCCGGGGTAGGCAACAATGAGCAGTTCTTC.

This clone was seen at least ten times. The chain links TRBV6-1 to TRBJ2-7, with D tentatively TRBD1 (6 bases). The V gene's germline CDR1 is MNHNS and CDR2 SASEGT. V dropped 6 bases and J dropped 2 bases, with 11 bases sitting between them. CDR3 length: 13 amino acids. In DNA, the CDR3 is TGTGCCAGCAGGCTCAGGGGAACCTACGAGCAGTACTTC. Its protein is CASRLRGTYEQYF.

This sequence joins TRBV7-8 and TRBJ2-3; no firm D call. Germline CDR1 and CDR2: SGHVS and FQNEAQ. V was trimmed by 3 bases and J by 6 bases, leaving 13 bases between them. The CDR3 contains 14 residues. CDR3 DNA: TGTGCCAGCAGCTTTAAAGACTCAACCGATACGCAGTATTTT. It is translated as CASSFKDSTDTQYF. Variable domain in full (rest from reference TRBV7-8 and TRBJ2-3): GAGVSQSPRYKVAKRGQDVALRCDPISGHVSLFWYQQALGQGPEFLTYFQNEAQLDKSGLPSDRFFAERPEGSVSTLKIQRTQQEDSAVYLCASSFKDSTDTQYFGPGTRLTVL.

V usage is TRBV5-6 and J usage is TRBJ1-1; no firm D call. The length of the CDR3 is 16 residues. The V gene lost 4 bases and the J gene lost 1 base, with 17 bases spanning the gap. Germline values: CDR1 SGHDT, CDR2 YYEEEE. The CDR3 sequence is CASSQRGVSRNTEAFF. Written as DNA, the CDR3 is TGTGCCAGCAGCCAGCGCGGAGTGTCTCGGAACACTGAAGCTTTCTTT.

This sequence joins TRBV27 and TRBJ1-5; D gene ambiguous. Germline V gene sequence: CDR1 MNHEY, CDR2 SMNVEV (reference sequence). The CDR3 consists of 14 residues. Trimming stripped 6 bases from V and 6 bases from J, with 15 bases between. CDR3 sequence (DNA): TGTGCCAGCAGCGGGTCCTCCTTAGCTCAGCCCCAGCATTTT. Translating it yields CASSGSSLAQPQHF.